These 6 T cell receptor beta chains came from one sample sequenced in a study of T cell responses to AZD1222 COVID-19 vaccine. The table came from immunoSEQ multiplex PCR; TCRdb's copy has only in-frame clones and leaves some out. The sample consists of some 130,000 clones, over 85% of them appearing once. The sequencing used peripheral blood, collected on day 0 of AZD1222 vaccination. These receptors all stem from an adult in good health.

Written as DNA, the CDR3 is TGTGCCAGCAGCCCTAGGGGTGGCAGGGTTAGCAATCAGCCCCAGCATTTT. It specifies CASSPRGGRVSNQPQHF. The chain is built from TRBV2 and TRBJ1-5; maybe TRBD1 (5 bases). From germline, CDR1 is SNHLY and CDR2 FYNNEI. Deletions cut 6 bases from V and 0 bases from J, with 18 bases between. The CDR3 extends over 17 amino acids.

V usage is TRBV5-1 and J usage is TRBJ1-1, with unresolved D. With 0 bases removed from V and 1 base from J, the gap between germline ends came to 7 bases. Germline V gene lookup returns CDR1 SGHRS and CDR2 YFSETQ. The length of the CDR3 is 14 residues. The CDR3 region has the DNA TGCGCCAGCAGCTTGGAGGCAGAGAACACTGAAGCTTTCTTT. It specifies CASSLEAENTEAFF.

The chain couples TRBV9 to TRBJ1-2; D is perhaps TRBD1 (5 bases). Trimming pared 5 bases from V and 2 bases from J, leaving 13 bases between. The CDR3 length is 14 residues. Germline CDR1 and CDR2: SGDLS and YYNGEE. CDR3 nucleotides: TGTGCCAGCAGTCGGACAAATACCAACTATGGCTACACCTTC. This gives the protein CASSRTNTNYGYTF.

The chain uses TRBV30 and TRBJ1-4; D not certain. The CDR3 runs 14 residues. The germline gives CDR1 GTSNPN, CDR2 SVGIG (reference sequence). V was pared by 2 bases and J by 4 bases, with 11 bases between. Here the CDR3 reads CAWSPGGLNEKLFF. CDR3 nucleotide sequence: TGTGCCTGGAGTCCCGGAGGCCTTAATGAAAAACTGTTTTTT.

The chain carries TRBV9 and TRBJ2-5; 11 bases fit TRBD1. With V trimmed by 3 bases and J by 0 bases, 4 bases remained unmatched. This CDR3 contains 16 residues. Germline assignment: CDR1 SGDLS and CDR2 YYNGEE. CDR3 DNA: TGTGCCAGCAGCGGAGGGACAGGGGGATACCAAGAGACCCAGTACTTC. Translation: CASSGGTGGYQETQYF.

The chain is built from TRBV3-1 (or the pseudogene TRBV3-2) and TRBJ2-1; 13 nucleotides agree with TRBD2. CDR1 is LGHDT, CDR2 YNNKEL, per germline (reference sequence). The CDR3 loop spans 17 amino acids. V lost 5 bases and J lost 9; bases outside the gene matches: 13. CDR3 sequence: CASSFRLAGGLGGEQFF. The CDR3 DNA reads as TGTGCCAGCAGCTTTCGACTAGCGGGAGGCCTAGGGGGTGAGCAGTTCTTC.